Listed below are T cell receptor beta chains from one sample, sequenced in a study of cytomegalovirus exposure and HLA in healthy donors. Using immunoSEQ multiplex PCR, the repertoire was profiled, and TCRdb retains in-frame clones only, with some absent. Across some 51,000 clones, the top ten clones capture around 26% of the sample. The sample taken for sequencing was PBMCs. All receptors derive from a man aged 40-49 years in good health and CMV-seropositive. Both conserved end residues are part of each CDR3. Each record gives: J gene, CDR3 length, V gene, D gene, CDR3 protein. A D gene is named only where the DNA matches it firmly.

j_call: TRBJ1-2
cdr3_length: 15
v_call: TRBV5-1
d_call: TRBD1
cdr3_aa: CASSTGQGAGYGYTF

j_call: TRBJ1-1
cdr3_length: 15
v_call: TRBV6-5
d_call: NA
cdr3_aa: CASSYSSGLGTEAFF

j_call: TRBJ2-5
cdr3_length: 12
v_call: TRBV7-9
d_call: NA
cdr3_aa: CASSPQGETQYF

j_call: TRBJ2-5
cdr3_length: 15
v_call: TRBV6-1
d_call: TRBD2
cdr3_aa: CASSRLAGGQETQYF

j_call: TRBJ1-1
cdr3_length: 13
v_call: TRBV30
d_call: NA
cdr3_aa: CAWSQGRHTEAFF

j_call: TRBJ1-1
cdr3_length: 14
v_call: TRBV9
d_call: NA
cdr3_aa: CASSVEGADTEAFF

j_call: TRBJ2-3
cdr3_length: 15
v_call: TRBV9
d_call: TRBD2
cdr3_aa: CASTSSTGGPDTQYF

j_call: TRBJ2-5
cdr3_length: 11
v_call: TRBV2
d_call: NA
cdr3_aa: CASSSDSDRYF

j_call: TRBJ2-3
cdr3_length: 17
v_call: TRBV19
d_call: TRBD2
cdr3_aa: CASSIDPSGGGTDTQYF

j_call: TRBJ2-4
cdr3_length: 14
v_call: TRBV10-1
d_call: NA
cdr3_aa: CASSAQGAKNIQYF

j_call: TRBJ1-4
cdr3_length: 14
v_call: TRBV11-2
d_call: NA
cdr3_aa: CASSLVEGVGKLFF

j_call: TRBJ1-4
cdr3_length: 20
v_call: TRBV4-1
d_call: NA
cdr3_aa: CASSQEPGKLDFATNEKLFF

j_call: TRBJ2-3
cdr3_length: 15
v_call: TRBV27
d_call: NA
cdr3_aa: CASSPPWSSTDTQYF

j_call: TRBJ1-5
cdr3_length: 15
v_call: TRBV9
d_call: NA
cdr3_aa: CASSDGGQNNQPQHF

j_call: TRBJ1-2
cdr3_length: 15
v_call: TRBV19
d_call: NA
cdr3_aa: CASSIDWNSNYGYTF

j_call: TRBJ1-2
cdr3_length: 13
v_call: TRBV6-1
d_call: NA
cdr3_aa: CASSELADYGYTF

j_call: TRBJ2-6
cdr3_length: 16
v_call: TRBV11-2
d_call: NA
cdr3_aa: CASSLNREPGANVLTF

j_call: TRBJ1-2
cdr3_length: 15
v_call: TRBV6-5
d_call: NA
cdr3_aa: CASSRDTSFNYGYTF

j_call: TRBJ2-5
cdr3_length: 14
v_call: TRBV5-1
d_call: NA
cdr3_aa: CASSLTGLQETQYF

j_call: TRBJ2-2
cdr3_length: 14
v_call: TRBV2
d_call: TRBD1
cdr3_aa: CASSGTGAVGELFF

j_call: TRBJ2-3
cdr3_length: 14
v_call: TRBV10-3
d_call: TRBD2
cdr3_aa: CATTSGRVTDTQYF

j_call: TRBJ2-3
cdr3_length: 16
v_call: TRBV6-4
d_call: NA
cdr3_aa: CASSDSSTSSTDTQYF

j_call: TRBJ1-5
cdr3_length: 15
v_call: TRBV6-1
d_call: NA
cdr3_aa: CASSDRPGGNQPQHF

j_call: TRBJ1-6
cdr3_length: 14
v_call: TRBV7-6
d_call: TRBD1
cdr3_aa: CASGRTGSDSPLHF

j_call: TRBJ2-7
cdr3_length: 15
v_call: TRBV11-3
d_call: TRBD1
cdr3_aa: CASSLVPGQGVEQYF

j_call: TRBJ2-7
cdr3_length: 15
v_call: TRBV9
d_call: TRBD2
cdr3_aa: CASSTGLAGPYEQYF

j_call: TRBJ2-3
cdr3_length: 13
v_call: TRBV10-1
d_call: NA
cdr3_aa: CASSSVSTDTQYF

j_call: TRBJ2-7
cdr3_length: 12
v_call: TRBV6-1
d_call: NA
cdr3_aa: CASGRDSYEQYF

j_call: TRBJ1-4
cdr3_length: 16
v_call: TRBV4-2
d_call: NA
cdr3_aa: CASSQDIRATNEKLFF

j_call: TRBJ1-1
cdr3_length: 12
v_call: TRBV6-5
d_call: NA
cdr3_aa: CASGGGYTEAFF

j_call: TRBJ1-2
cdr3_length: 14
v_call: TRBV5-6
d_call: NA
cdr3_aa: CASSLDYSYYGYTF

j_call: TRBJ1-1
cdr3_length: 12
v_call: TRBV11-2
d_call: NA
cdr3_aa: CASSATYTEAFF

j_call: TRBJ1-6
cdr3_length: 15
v_call: TRBV4-2
d_call: TRBD1
cdr3_aa: CASSPPGQGLSPLHF

j_call: TRBJ1-4
cdr3_length: 15
v_call: TRBV6-5
d_call: TRBD1
cdr3_aa: CASSYLGQGQGKLFF

j_call: TRBJ2-3
cdr3_length: 15
v_call: TRBV19
d_call: NA
cdr3_aa: CASSIRGAWTDTQYF

j_call: TRBJ1-5
cdr3_length: 13
v_call: TRBV7-2
d_call: NA
cdr3_aa: CASSYRQEQPQHF

j_call: TRBJ2-7
cdr3_length: 15
v_call: TRBV5-1
d_call: TRBD2
cdr3_aa: CASKALAGSSYEQYF

j_call: TRBJ1-5
cdr3_length: 13
v_call: TRBV28
d_call: TRBD1
cdr3_aa: CASSLTGGQPQHF

j_call: TRBJ1-1
cdr3_length: 13
v_call: TRBV6-5
d_call: NA
cdr3_aa: CASSQGEGTEAFF

j_call: TRBJ2-7
cdr3_length: 13
v_call: TRBV7-8
d_call: NA
cdr3_aa: CASNRPYSYEQYF

j_call: TRBJ2-7
cdr3_length: 13
v_call: TRBV27
d_call: TRBD1
cdr3_aa: CASSLTGVDEQYF

j_call: TRBJ2-3
cdr3_length: 15
v_call: TRBV6-5
d_call: TRBD2
cdr3_aa: CASSYSAGSTDTQYF

j_call: TRBJ2-1
cdr3_length: 15
v_call: TRBV19
d_call: TRBD2
cdr3_aa: CASMIQRSGYNEQFF

j_call: TRBJ2-7
cdr3_length: 15
v_call: TRBV6-5
d_call: NA
cdr3_aa: CASRAGGALSYEQYF

j_call: TRBJ2-2
cdr3_length: 15
v_call: TRBV7-9
d_call: NA
cdr3_aa: CASSLLLGEAGELFF

j_call: TRBJ1-1
cdr3_length: 12
v_call: TRBV6-1
d_call: NA
cdr3_aa: CASNSGNTEAFF

j_call: TRBJ2-1
cdr3_length: 16
v_call: TRBV19
d_call: TRBD2
cdr3_aa: CASSIRTSGGGDEQFF

j_call: TRBJ1-5
cdr3_length: 15
v_call: TRBV30
d_call: TRBD1
cdr3_aa: CAWSARTGKNQPQHF

j_call: TRBJ1-2
cdr3_length: 16
v_call: TRBV27
d_call: TRBD1
cdr3_aa: CASSPWGQGEMEGYTF

j_call: TRBJ2-3
cdr3_length: 14
v_call: TRBV6-1
d_call: TRBD2
cdr3_aa: CASTSGRIADTQYF

j_call: NA
cdr3_length: 14
v_call: TRBV10-3
d_call: TRBD1
cdr3_aa: CAISQDRVLHEQYF

j_call: TRBJ2-1
cdr3_length: 14
v_call: TRBV27
d_call: TRBD2
cdr3_aa: CASSLGGTGNEQFF

j_call: TRBJ1-5
cdr3_length: 15
v_call: TRBV19
d_call: NA
cdr3_aa: CASSMDGGGNQPQHF